A selection of T cell receptor beta chains follows, all from one sample in a study of control samples from healthy donors and cancer patients. Some clones are missing from TCRdb's copy, which holds only in-frame ones; the method was immunoSEQ multiplex PCR. The sample yields tens of thousands of clones, roughly 96% seen once. The sequencing sample was made of blood. The receptors come from a man younger than 40 in good health. The CDR3 runs from the conserved cysteine through the conserved F or W. D genes are given only for firm matches. Rows may omit the clone size; those that give it use once, few, many or a size class.

d_call j_call v_call clone_size cdr3_nt cdr3_aa
- TRBJ2-5 TRBV27 - TGTGCCAGCAGTTCTGGGATGGCGGAGACCCAGTACTTC CASSSGMAETQYF
- TRBJ2-7 TRBV5-1 - TGCGCCAGCAGCTTAGGAGTCTCCTACGAGCAGTACTTC CASSLGVSYEQYF
- TRBJ1-1 TRBV29-1 - TGCAGCGTTGGCGCGGGGATGAACACTGAAGCTTTCTTT CSVGAGMNTEAFF
TRBD2 TRBJ2-3 TRBV3-1/TRBV3-2 - TGTGCCAGCAGCCAAGACCGAGCTAGCGGGAGGACAGATACGCAGTATTTT CASSQDRASGRTDTQYF
TRBD1 TRBJ1-5 TRBV6-5 - TGTGCCAGCATCCAGGGGGAGGGTCAGCCCCAGCATTTT CASIQGEGQPQHF
TRBD1 TRBJ1-5 TRBV27 - TGTGCCAGCAGTGAAAGGGGGCAGTATCAGCCCCAGCATTTT CASSERGQYQPQHF
- TRBJ2-3 TRBV11-1 - TGTGCCAGCAGCTTTCAGTCAGATACGCAGTATTTT CASSFQSDTQYF
- TRBJ1-4 TRBV7-9 - TGTGCCAGCAGGAATGGGGGGGAAAAACTGTTTTTT CASRNGGEKLFF
- TRBJ2-7 TRBV2 once TGTGCCAGCAGTGAATTTGGGCAGGGTCAGGGCGAGCAGTACTTC CASSEFGQGQGEQYF
- TRBJ1-5 TRBV27 - TGTGCCAGCAAAACCAACAGGGATGCACAGCCCCAGCATTTT CASKTNRDAQPQHF
- TRBJ2-1 TRBV7-2 - TGTGCCAGCAGCTTAGCAAGCCCATCCTACAATGAGCAGTTCTTC CASSLASPSYNEQFF
TRBD2 TRBJ2-1 TRBV19 - TGTGCCAGTAGTAGCGGGGGGGACTACAATGAGCAGTTCTTC CASSSGGDYNEQFF
TRBD1 TRBJ2-5 TRBV18 - TGTGCCAGCTCACCGTACGACAGGGGGCGAGTGGGGACCCAGTACTTC CASSPYDRGRVGTQYF
- TRBJ2-1 TRBV5-1 - TGCGCCAGCAGCTTGGAGCAAAACAATGAGCAGTTCTTC CASSLEQNNEQFF
TRBD2 TRBJ2-7 TRBV12-5 - TGTGCTAGTGGCCCTAGCGGGATTGGTTACGAGCAGTACTTC CASGPSGIGYEQYF
- TRBJ1-6 TRBV5-1 - TGCGCCAGCAGCATCGACACCTCCTATAATTCACCCCTCCACTTT CASSIDTSYNSPLHF
TRBD1 TRBJ2-1 TRBV11-2 few TGTGCCAGCAGACTGGGACAGGGTTTCTACAATGAGCAGTTCTTC CASRLGQGFYNEQFF
TRBD1 TRBJ1-1 TRBV11-1 - TGTGCCAGCAGCTTAGCGGGGACAGGGGCAACTGAAGCTTTCTTT CASSLAGTGATEAFF
- TRBJ1-3 TRBV20-1 - TGCAGTGCTAGTCGTCCAGGGCATAACTCTGGAAACACCATATATTTT CSASRPGHNSGNTIYF
TRBD2 TRBJ2-1 TRBV28 once TGTGCCAGCAGAGAGCGGGGACTAGCTGATTCCTACAATGAGCAGTTCTTC CASRERGLADSYNEQFF
- TRBJ1-4 TRBV7-9 - TGTGCCAGCAGCCTCACCGCCGGGAAACGGGTTGAAAAACTGTTTTTT CASSLTAGKRVEKLFF
- TRBJ1-2 TRBV12-3/TRBV12-4 - TGTGCCAGCAGTTTTGGTCAGTTTATGGCTGTCACCTTC CASSFGQFMAVTF
- TRBJ2-7 TRBV30 - TGTGCCTGGAGTAGCCACCGGGACGAGCAGTACTTC CAWSSHRDEQYF
- TRBJ2-2 TRBV19 - TGTGCCAGTAGTATAGATACGGACACCGGGGAGCTGTTTTTT CASSIDTDTGELFF
TRBD1 TRBJ1-2 TRBV7-9 - TGTGCCAGCAGCTTAGAGGACAGGGGCGGCTACACCTTC CASSLEDRGGYTF
- TRBJ1-5 TRBV28 - TGTGCCAGCAGACCGAGGCTGTGGACTACCAATCAGCCCCAGCATTTT CASRPRLWTTNQPQHF
TRBD2 TRBJ2-7 TRBV13 - TGTGCCAGCAGCTTAAAGACGGGAGGCTACGAGCAGTACTTC CASSLKTGGYEQYF
- TRBJ1-1 TRBV2 - TGTGCCAGCAGTGGCTACGTAAAGAACACTGAAGCTTTCTTT CASSGYVKNTEAFF
- TRBJ1-2 TRBV7-2 - TGTGCCAGCGGGATCAACTATGGCTACACCTTC CASGINYGYTF
TRBD1 TRBJ1-4 TRBV5-1 - TGCGCCAGCAGCTTGACCCAGGGGGCGGCTAATGAAAAACTGTTTTTT CASSLTQGAANEKLFF
TRBD1 TRBJ1-2 TRBV7-2 once TGTGCCAGCAGCCCAAGACAGGGTAGGGGCTACACCTTC CASSPRQGRGYTF
- TRBJ2-7 TRBV6-2/TRBV6-3 once TGTGCCAGCAGTTCCGGAACTAAAAAGTACGAGCAGTACTTC CASSSGTKKYEQYF
- TRBJ2-3 TRBV4-3 - TGCGCCAGCAGCCCCCAAACAGGGACGGCAGATACGCAGTATTTT CASSPQTGTADTQYF
- TRBJ2-3 TRBV7-6 - TGTGCCAGCAGCTTAGTCGGGCGGAGCACAGATACGCAGTATTTT CASSLVGRSTDTQYF
TRBD1 TRBJ2-7 TRBV5-1 - TGCGCCAGCAGCTTGGTCGAACAGGGGTACGAGCAGTACTTC CASSLVEQGYEQYF
- TRBJ1-5 TRBV2 - TGTGCCAGCAGGCCCGAGAGCAATCAGCCCCAGCATTTT CASRPESNQPQHF
TRBD2 TRBJ2-1 TRBV15 - TGTGCCACCAGCAGAGATTGGGGAACTAGCGGGAGGAAGGATGAGCAGTTCTTC CATSRDWGTSGRKDEQFF
- TRBJ2-2 TRBV7-9 - TGTGCCAGCAGCTTAAGCGGGGAGCTGTTTTTT CASSLSGELFF
- TRBJ2-5 TRBV27 - TGTGCCAGCAGTTTAATGGCAGGGGGAGGAGAGACCCAGTACTTC CASSLMAGGGETQYF
TRBD2 TRBJ2-3 TRBV5-4 - TGTGCCAGCAGCGTGGGACTAGCGGGAGCGGATACGCAGTATTTT CASSVGLAGADTQYF
- TRBJ1-5 TRBV6-5 - TGTGCCAGCAGCCCAACAGGGAAGAATCAGCCCCAGCATTTT CASSPTGKNQPQHF
- TRBJ2-1 TRBV5-6 - TGTGCCAGCAGCTTAGTACAGGCGGTCGAGCAGTTCTTC CASSLVQAVEQFF
- TRBJ2-1 TRBV7-9 - TGTGCCAGCAGCTCTTCCGGGATCCGATTAGAGCAGTTCTTC CASSSSGIRLEQFF
- TRBJ1-1 TRBV19 once TGTGCCACCAAGGAGGGAGAGGTGATAGGCACTGAAGCTTTCTTT CATKEGEVIGTEAFF
- TRBJ2-6 TRBV6-5 - TGTGCCAGCAGAAGGGACCTTGGGGCCAACGTCCTGACTTTC CASRRDLGANVLTF
- TRBJ2-5 TRBV6-5 - TGTGCCAGCAGCGGTAGCGTCCAAGAGACCCAGTACTTC CASSGSVQETQYF
TRBD1 TRBJ2-5 TRBV30 - TGTGCCTGGAGTAGGGGGCGGGTGGTAGAGACCCAGTACTTC CAWSRGRVVETQYF
- TRBJ2-1 TRBV25-1 once TGTGCCAGCAGTGAAGGGGGGCAGCAGTTCTTC CASSEGGQQFF
- TRBJ1-1 TRBV5-6 - TGTGCCAGCAGCTCCATCTTAATGGGGGATAACACTGAAGCTTTCTTT CASSSILMGDNTEAFF
- TRBJ1-2 TRBV5-1 - TGCGCCAGCAGCGACACCAATTATGGCTACACCTTC CASSDTNYGYTF
- TRBJ2-5 TRBV21-1 - TGTGCCAGCAGCAAATTGCAGGGGCGAGGGACCCAGTACTTC CASSKLQGRGTQYF
- TRBJ1-1 TRBV21-1 - TGTGCCAGCAGCAAAAGGGGACAGGAAAGGGGAGCTTTCTTT CASSKRGQERGAFF
- TRBJ1-3 TRBV6-1 - TGTGCCAGCAGTGAACAACGGGGAAACACCATATATTTT CASSEQRGNTIYF